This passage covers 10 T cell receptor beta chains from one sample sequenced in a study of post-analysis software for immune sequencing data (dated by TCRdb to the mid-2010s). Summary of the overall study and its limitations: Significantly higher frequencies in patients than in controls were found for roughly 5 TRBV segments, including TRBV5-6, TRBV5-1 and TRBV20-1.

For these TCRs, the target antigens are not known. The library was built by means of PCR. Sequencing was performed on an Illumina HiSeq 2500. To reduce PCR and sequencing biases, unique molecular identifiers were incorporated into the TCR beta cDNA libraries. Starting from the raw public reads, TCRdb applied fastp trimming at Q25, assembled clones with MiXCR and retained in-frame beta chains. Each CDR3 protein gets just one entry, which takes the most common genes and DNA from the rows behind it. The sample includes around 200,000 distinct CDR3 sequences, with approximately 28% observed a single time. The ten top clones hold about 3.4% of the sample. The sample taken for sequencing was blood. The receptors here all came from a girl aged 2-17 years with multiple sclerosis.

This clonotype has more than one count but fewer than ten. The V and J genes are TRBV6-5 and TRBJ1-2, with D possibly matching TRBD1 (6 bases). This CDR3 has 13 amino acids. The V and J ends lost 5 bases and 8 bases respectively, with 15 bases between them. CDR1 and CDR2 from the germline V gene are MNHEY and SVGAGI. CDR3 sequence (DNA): TGTGCCAGCAGTACACAGGGACGGGGAGGCTACACCTTC. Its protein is CASSTQGRGGYTF.

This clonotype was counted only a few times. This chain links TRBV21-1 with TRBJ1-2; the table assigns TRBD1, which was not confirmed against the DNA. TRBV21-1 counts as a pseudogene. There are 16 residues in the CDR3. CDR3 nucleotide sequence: TGTGCCAGCAGCCCATCATCGGGCAGGGCTAACTATGGCTACACCTTC. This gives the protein CASSPSSGRANYGYTF.

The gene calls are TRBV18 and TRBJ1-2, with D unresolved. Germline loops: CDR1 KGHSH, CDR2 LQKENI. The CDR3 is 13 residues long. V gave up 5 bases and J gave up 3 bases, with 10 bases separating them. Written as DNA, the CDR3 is TGTGCCAGCTCAACTACACAAGACTATGGCTACACCTTC. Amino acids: CASSTTQDYGYTF.

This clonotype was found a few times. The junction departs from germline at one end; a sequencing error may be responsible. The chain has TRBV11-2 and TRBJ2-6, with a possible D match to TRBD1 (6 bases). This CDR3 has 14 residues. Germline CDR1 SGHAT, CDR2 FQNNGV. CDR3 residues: CASSSGAGANVRTF. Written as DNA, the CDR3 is TGTGCCAGCAGCTCAGGGGCTGGGGCCAACGTCCGGACTTTC.

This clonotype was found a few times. The CDR3 bases are TGTGCCAGCAGTCCCCCGGGAGGACTCACAGATACGCAGTATTTT. The encoded protein is CASSPPGGLTDTQYF. The chain combines TRBV28 with TRBJ2-3; 7 bases agree with TRBD2. CDR3 length: 15 amino acids. V lost 5 bases and J lost 2; bases outside the gene matches: 7. Germline V CDR1 and CDR2: MDHEN, SYDVKM.

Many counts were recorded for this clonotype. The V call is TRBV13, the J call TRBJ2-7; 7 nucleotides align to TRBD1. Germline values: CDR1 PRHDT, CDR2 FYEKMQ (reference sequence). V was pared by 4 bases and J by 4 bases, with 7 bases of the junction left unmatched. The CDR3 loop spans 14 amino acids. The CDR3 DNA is TGTGCCAGCAGCTCCGGGACAGTCAAATACGAGCAGTACTTC. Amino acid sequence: CASSSGTVKYEQYF.

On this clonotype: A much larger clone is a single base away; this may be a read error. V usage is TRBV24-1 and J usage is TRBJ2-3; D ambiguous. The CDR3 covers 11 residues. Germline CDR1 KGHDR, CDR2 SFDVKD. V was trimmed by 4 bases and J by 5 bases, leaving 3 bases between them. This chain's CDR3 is CATSEVDTQYF. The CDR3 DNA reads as TGTGCCACCAGTGAAGTAGATACGCAGTATTTT.

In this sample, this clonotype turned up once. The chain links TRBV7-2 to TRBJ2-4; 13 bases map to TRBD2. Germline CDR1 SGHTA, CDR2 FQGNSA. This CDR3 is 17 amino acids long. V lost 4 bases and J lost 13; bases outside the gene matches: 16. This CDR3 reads CASSSTSGRPERNEQYF. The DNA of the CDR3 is TGTGCCAGCAGCTCGACTAGCGGGAGGCCCGAACGCAATGAGCAGTACTTC.

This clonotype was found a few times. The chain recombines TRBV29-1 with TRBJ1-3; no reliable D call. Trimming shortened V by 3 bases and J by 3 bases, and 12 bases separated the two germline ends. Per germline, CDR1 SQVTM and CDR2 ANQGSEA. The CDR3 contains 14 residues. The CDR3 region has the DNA TGCAGCGTTGATGCCGGAGGGAGTGGAAACACCATATATTTT. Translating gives CSVDAGGSGNTIYF.

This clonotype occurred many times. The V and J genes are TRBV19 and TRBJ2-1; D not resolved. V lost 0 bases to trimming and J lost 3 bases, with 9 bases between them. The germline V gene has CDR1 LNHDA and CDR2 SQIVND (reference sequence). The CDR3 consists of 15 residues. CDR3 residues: CASSIDPSHYNEQFF. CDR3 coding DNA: TGTGCCAGTAGTATAGACCCCAGCCACTACAATGAGCAGTTCTTC.